This T cell receptor (beta chain) appears in the sequencing data of a study of blood T cell repertoires in COVID-19. In the original workflow: Estimates of nucleated cell counts were drawn from the amplification of reference gene primers. Only in-frame clones appear in the TCRdb table, and some are missing; sequencing was by immunoSEQ multiplex PCR. V and J calls and clone size follow that table, whereas D and trimming were derived from the DNA. The data hold a few hundred thousand clones, with over 70% observed a single time. Recruited during active infection, patients (from Seattle) were subsequently followed longitudinally. The sequencing sample was made of peripheral blood. The receptor was derived from a woman between 65 and 79 years old with COVID-19, enrolled during active disease.

The CDR3 DNA is TGTGCCAGCAGCAAAGCCGGTGAACCCCAAGAGACCCAGTACTTC. As protein: CASSKAGEPQETQYF. The chain recombines TRBV21-1 with TRBJ2-5; the table's D call TRBD2 went unverified against the DNA. TRBV21-1 is a listed pseudogene. CDR3 length equals 15 residues.